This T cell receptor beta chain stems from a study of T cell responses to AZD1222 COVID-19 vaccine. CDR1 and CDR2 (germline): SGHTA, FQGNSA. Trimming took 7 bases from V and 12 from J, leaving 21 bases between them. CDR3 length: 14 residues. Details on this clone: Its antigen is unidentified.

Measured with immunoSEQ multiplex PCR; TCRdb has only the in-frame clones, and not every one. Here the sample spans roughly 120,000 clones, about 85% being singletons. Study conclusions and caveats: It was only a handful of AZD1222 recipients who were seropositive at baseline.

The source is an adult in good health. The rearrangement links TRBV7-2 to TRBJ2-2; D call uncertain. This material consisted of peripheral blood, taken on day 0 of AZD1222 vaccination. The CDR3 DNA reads TGTGCCAGCACCTATATGCGGACGGCTGTAAAGCTGTTTTTT. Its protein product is CASTYMRTAVKLFF.